This is a list of T cell receptor beta chains from one sample in a study of blood T cell repertoires in COVID-19. The assay was immunoSEQ multiplex PCR, and TCRdb's table has in-frame clones only and misses some. Of around 300,000 clones listed, around 90% are singletons. Sequencing was done on a sample of peripheral blood. Source of these receptors: a woman aged 40 to 55 who had recovered from COVID-19. The CDR3 runs from the conserved cysteine through the conserved F or W.

v_gene	j_gene	CDR3aa
TRBV29-1	TRBJ2-1	CSVDARSREQFF
TRBV19	TRBJ1-1	CASSPTGNREAFF
TRBV9	TRBJ2-2	CASSVELAGVTGELFF
TRBV7-6	TRBJ2-5	CASSWEHQETQYF
TRBV5-1	TRBJ2-2	CASSQTGYHTGELFF
TRBV2	TRBJ1-3	CASSDWTGAGNTIYF
TRBV28	TRBJ1-4	CASSTTQGAGEKLFF
TRBV27	TRBJ2-1	CATSFGQGQHNEQFF
TRBV5-6	TRBJ1-5	CASSLTGTAHQPQHF
TRBV9	TRBJ2-3	CASSPRGADTQYF
TRBV3-1/TRBV3-2	TRBJ1-3	CASSRFRAGAGNTIYF
TRBV7-9	TRBJ2-7	CASSLVGATDHPYEQYF
TRBV12-3/TRBV12-4	TRBJ2-7	CASSFGGDEQYF
TRBV9	TRBJ1-2	CASSLPNYGYTF
TRBV18	TRBJ1-1	CASARSMNTEAFF
TRBV5-5	TRBJ1-4	CASSGRGATNEKLFF